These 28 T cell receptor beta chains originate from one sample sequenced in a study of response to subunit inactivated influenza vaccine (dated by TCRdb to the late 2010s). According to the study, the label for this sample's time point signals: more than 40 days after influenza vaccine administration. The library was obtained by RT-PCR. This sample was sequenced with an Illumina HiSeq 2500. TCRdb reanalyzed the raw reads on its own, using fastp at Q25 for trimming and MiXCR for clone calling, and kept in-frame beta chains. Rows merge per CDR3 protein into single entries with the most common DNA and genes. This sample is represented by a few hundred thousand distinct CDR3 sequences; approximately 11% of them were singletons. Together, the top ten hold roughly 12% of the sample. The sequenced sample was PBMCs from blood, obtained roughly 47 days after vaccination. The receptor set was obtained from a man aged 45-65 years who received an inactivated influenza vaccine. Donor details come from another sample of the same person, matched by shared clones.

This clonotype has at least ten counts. The CDR3 region has the DNA TGCAGTGCTAGAGCGGGACAGGCGCTCCAAGAGACCCAGTACTTC. Protein: CSARAGQALQETQYF. This chain connects TRBV20-1 to TRBJ2-5, with 8 bases that match TRBD1. From germline, CDR1 is DFQATT and CDR2 SNEGSKA (reference sequence). Trimming removed 1 base from V and 1 base from J; junction bases left unmatched: 5. The CDR3 extends over 15 amino acids.

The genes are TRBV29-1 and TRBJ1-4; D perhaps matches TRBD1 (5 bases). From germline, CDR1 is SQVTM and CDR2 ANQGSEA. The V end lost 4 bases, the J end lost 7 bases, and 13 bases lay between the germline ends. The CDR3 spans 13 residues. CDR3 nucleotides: TGCAGCGTTGCCAGGGAGAATCGTGAAAAACTGTTTTTT. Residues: CSVARENREKLFF.

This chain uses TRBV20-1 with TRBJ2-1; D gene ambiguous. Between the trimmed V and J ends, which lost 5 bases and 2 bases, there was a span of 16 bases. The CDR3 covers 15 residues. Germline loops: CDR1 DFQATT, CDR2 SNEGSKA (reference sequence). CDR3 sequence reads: CSARGPPGPYNEQFF. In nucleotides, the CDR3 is TGCAGTGCTCGCGGACCTCCTGGGCCCTACAATGAGCAGTTCTTC.

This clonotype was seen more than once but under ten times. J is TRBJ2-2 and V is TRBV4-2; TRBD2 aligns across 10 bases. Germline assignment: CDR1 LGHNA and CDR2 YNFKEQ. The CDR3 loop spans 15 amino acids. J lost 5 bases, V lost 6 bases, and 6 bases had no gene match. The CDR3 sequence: CASRVAGGGTGELFF. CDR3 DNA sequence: TGTGCCAGCAGGGTAGCGGGAGGAGGAACCGGGGAGCTGTTTTTT.

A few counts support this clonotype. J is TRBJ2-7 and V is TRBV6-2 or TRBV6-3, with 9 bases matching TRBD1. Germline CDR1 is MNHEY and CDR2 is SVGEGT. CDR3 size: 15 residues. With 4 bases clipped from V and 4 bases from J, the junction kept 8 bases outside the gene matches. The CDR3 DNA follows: TGTGCCAGCAGTTCCTCCGGGACAGGGATATACGAGCAGTACTTC. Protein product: CASSSSGTGIYEQYF.

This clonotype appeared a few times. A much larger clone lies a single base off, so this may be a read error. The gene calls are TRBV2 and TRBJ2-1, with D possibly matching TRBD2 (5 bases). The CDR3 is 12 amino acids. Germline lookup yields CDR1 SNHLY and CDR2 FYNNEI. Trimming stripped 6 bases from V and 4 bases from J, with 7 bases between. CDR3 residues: CASSGEYNEQFF. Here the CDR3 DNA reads TGTGCCAGCAGCGGGGAGTACAATGAGCAGTTCTTC.

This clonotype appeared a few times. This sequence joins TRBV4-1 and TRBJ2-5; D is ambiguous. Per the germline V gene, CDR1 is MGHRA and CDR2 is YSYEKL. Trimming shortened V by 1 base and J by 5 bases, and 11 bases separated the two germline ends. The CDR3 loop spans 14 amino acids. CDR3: CASSQGIILETQYF. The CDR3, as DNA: TGCGCCAGCAGCCAAGGCATTATCTTGGAGACCCAGTACTTC.

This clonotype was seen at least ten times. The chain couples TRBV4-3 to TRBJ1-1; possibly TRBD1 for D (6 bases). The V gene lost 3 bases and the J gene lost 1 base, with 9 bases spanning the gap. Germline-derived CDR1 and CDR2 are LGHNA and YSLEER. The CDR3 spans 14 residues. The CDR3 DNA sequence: TGCGCCAGCAGCCAGGAACAGGGGAACACTGAAGCTTTCTTT. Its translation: CASSQEQGNTEAFF.

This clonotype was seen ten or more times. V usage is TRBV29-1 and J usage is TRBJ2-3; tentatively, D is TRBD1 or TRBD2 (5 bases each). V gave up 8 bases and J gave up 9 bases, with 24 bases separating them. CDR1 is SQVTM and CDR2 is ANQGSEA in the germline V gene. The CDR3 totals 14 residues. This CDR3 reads CSLMTGLERGTQYF. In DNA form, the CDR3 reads TGCAGCTTAATGACTGGCCTCGAGAGGGGAACGCAGTATTTT.

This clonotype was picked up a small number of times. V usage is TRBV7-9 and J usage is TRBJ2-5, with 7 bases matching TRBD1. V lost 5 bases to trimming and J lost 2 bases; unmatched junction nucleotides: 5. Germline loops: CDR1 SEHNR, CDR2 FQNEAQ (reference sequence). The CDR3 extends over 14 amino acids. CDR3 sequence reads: CASSIWGQQETQYF. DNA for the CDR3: TGTGCCAGCAGCATCTGGGGACAGCAAGAGACCCAGTACTTC.

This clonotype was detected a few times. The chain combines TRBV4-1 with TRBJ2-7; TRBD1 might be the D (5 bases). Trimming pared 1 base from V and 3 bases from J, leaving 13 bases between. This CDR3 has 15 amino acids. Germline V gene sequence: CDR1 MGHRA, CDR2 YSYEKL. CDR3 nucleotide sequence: TGCGCCAGCAGCCAAGGGGGCCAGTCGAACTACGAGCAGTACTTC. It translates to CASSQGGQSNYEQYF.

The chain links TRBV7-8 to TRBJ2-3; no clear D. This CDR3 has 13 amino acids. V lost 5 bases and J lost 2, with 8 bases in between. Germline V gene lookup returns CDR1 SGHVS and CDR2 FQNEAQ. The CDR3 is CASSRDHTDTQYF. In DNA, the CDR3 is TGTGCCAGCAGCAGAGACCACACAGATACGCAGTATTTT.

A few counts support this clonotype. The CDR3 loop reads CAISENPAGTGELFF. The CDR3, as DNA: TGTGCCATCAGTGAAAATCCCGCGGGCACCGGGGAGCTGTTTTTT. The chain has TRBV10-3 and TRBJ2-2; D may be TRBD2 (5 bases). The V and J ends lost 3 bases and 4 bases respectively, with 12 bases between them. Germline assignment: CDR1 ENHRY and CDR2 SYGVKD. The CDR3 is made up of 15 amino acids.

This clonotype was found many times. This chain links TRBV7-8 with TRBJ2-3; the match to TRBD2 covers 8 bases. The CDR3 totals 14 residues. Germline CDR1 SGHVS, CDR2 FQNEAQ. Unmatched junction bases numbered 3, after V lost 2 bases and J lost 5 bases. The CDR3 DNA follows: TGTGCCAGCAGCTTAAGCGCGGGGGGAGATACGCAGTATTTT. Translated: CASSLSAGGDTQYF.

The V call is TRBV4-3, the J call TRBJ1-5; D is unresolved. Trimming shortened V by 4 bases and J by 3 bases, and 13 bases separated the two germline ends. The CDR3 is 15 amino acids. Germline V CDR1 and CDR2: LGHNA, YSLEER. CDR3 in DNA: TGCGCCAGCAGCCTCTGGTGGACCAACAATCAGCCCCAGCATTTT. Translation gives CASSLWWTNNQPQHF.

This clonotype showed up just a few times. The CDR3 sequence: CASRFTVAYEQYF. CDR3 in DNA: TGTGCCAGCAGGTTTACAGTGGCCTACGAGCAGTACTTC. The J gene is TRBJ2-7, the V gene TRBV12-3 or TRBV12-4, with D hard to call. The ends were cut back, 6 bases at V and 2 bases at J, with 11 bases in the middle. The CDR3 is made up of 13 amino acids.

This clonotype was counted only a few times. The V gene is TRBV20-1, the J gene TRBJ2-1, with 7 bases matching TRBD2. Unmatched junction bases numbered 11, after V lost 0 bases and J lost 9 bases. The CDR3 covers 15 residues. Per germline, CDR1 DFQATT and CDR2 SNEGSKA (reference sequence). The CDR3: CSARDRTGGRTEQFF. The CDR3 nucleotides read TGCAGTGCTAGAGATCGAACGGGAGGACGGACTGAGCAGTTCTTC.

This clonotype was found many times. For the CDR3, the DNA is TGTGCCAGCAGCCAAGAGGAGCAGGGAGGAGGCACAGATACGCAGTATTTT. Its translation is CASSQEEQGGGTDTQYF. The chain is built from TRBV3-1 and TRBJ2-3; the D gene is possibly TRBD2 (6 bases). This CDR3 has 17 amino acids. Germline CDR1 is LGHDT and CDR2 is YNNKEL (reference sequence). Trimming removed 0 bases at V and 1 base at J, with 14 bases between.

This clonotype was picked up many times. The CDR3 loop is CASSYVLRVTSGSASTDTQYF. The CDR3 nucleotides read TGTGCCAGCAGTTACGTTCTTCGCGTGACTAGCGGGAGTGCTAGCACAGATACGCAGTATTTT. The chain joins TRBV6-2 or TRBV6-3 to TRBJ2-3, with TRBD2 matching 12 bases. The CDR3 covers 21 residues. Unmatched junction bases numbered 15, after V lost 2 bases and J lost 0 bases. From germline, CDR1 is MNHEY and CDR2 SVGEGT.

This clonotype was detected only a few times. The CDR3 loop reads CAISDRPGNEQFF. The CDR3 coding sequence is TGTGCCATTTCTGACCGTCCGGGTAATGAGCAGTTCTTC. The V call is TRBV10-3, the J call TRBJ2-1; D is undetermined. The length of the CDR3 is 13 residues. V was cut by 9 bases and J by 7 bases, with 16 bases left in between. Germline lookup yields CDR1 ENHRY and CDR2 SYGVKD.

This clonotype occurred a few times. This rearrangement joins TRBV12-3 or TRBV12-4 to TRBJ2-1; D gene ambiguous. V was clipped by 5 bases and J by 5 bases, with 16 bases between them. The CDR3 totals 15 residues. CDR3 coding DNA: TGTGCCAGCAGTCGACTCGGCAAACAGCACAATGAGCAGTTCTTC. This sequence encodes CASSRLGKQHNEQFF.

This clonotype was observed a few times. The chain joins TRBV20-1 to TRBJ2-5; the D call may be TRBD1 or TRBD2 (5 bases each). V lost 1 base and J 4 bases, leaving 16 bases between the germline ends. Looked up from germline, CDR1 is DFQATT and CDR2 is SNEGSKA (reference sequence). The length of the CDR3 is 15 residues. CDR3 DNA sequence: TGCAGTGCTAGAGGGCCAGGGAATCGGGGAGAGACCCAGTACTTC. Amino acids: CSARGPGNRGETQYF.

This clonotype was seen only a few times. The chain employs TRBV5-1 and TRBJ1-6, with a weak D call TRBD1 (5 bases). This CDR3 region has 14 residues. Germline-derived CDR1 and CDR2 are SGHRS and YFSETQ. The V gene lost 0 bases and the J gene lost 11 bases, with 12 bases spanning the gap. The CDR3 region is CASSLGGDRAPLHF. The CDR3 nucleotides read TGCGCCAGCAGCTTGGGGGGGGACCGGGCACCCCTCCACTTT.

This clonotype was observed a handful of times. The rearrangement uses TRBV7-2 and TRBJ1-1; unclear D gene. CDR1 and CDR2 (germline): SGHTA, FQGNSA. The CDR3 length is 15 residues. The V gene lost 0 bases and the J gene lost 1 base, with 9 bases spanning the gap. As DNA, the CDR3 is TGTGCCAGCAGCTTAGCGTTTTCGGGGAACACTGAAGCTTTCTTT. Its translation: CASSLAFSGNTEAFF.

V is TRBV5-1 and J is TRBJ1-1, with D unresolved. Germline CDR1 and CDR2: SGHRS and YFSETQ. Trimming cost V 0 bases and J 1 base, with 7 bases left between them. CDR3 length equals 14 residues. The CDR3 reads CASSLDSTNTEAFF. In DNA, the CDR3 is TGCGCCAGCAGCTTGGACAGCACGAACACTGAAGCTTTCTTT.

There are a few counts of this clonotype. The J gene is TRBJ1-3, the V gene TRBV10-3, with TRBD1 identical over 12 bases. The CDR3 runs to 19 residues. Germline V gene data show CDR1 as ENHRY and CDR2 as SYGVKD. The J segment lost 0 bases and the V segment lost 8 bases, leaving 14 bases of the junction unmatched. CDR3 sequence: CAIRPGQGASQSSGNTIYF. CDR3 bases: TGTGCCATCCGTCCGGGACAGGGGGCTTCCCAGAGCTCTGGAAACACCATATATTTT.

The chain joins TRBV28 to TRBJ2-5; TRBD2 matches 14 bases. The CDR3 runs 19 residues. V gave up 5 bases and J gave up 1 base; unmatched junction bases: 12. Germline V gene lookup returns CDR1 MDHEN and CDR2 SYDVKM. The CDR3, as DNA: TGTGCCAGCAGTACCCACCGCGGGACTAGCGGGAGTACCCAAGAGACCCAGTACTTC. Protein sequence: CASSTHRGTSGSTQETQYF.

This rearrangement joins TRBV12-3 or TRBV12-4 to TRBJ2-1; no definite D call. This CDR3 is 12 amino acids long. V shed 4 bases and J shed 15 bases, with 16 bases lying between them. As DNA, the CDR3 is TGTGCCAGCAGTTCTAGTCCCAGCCCGGGGTTCTTC. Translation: CASSSSPSPGFF.